A single sample gave rise to the 25 T cell receptor beta chains below, sequenced in a study of cytomegalovirus exposure and HLA in healthy donors. Sequencing was performed with immunoSEQ multiplex PCR; in TCRdb, only in-frame clones are kept and a portion is missing. The sample has about 60,000 clones, over 90% seen once. Sequences were obtained from PBMCs. All receptors derive from a young woman in good health and CMV-seronegative.

This rearrangement joins TRBV19 to TRBJ1-2, with 8 bases that match TRBD1. Germline-derived CDR1 and CDR2 are LNHDA and SQIVND (reference sequence). This CDR3 spans 13 amino acids. V lost 8 bases, J lost 4 bases, and 6 bases stayed unmatched. CDR3 residues: CASLGQGSYGYTF. The CDR3 DNA is TGTGCCAGTCTAGGACAGGGATCCTATGGCTACACCTTC.

V gene TRBV9 combines with J gene TRBJ2-2, with 7 bases matching TRBD2. Looked up from germline, CDR1 is SGDLS and CDR2 is YYNGEE. Unmatched junction bases numbered 14, after V lost 3 bases and J lost 6 bases. The CDR3 totals 17 residues. CDR3 DNA sequence: TGTGCCAGCAGCGCCCGGCTAGCGGCCTTAGGCGCCGGGGAGCTGTTTTTT. Protein product: CASSARLAALGAGELFF.

V is TRBV6-6 and J is TRBJ1-4; 7 bases line up with TRBD1. With V trimmed by 4 bases and J by 10 bases, 9 bases remained unmatched. CDR3 size: 14 residues. Germline CDR1 reads MNHNY; CDR2 reads SVGAGI (reference sequence). The CDR3 loop reads CASSFGGAGGKLFF. The CDR3 nucleotides read TGTGCCAGCAGTTTCGGGGGTGCAGGGGGAAAACTGTTTTTT.

This clone was picked up one time. V and J are TRBV25-1 and TRBJ2-3; 13 nucleotides match TRBD2. V trimming: 2 bases; J trimming: 14 bases; junction bases outside the gene matches: 10. CDR3 length equals 15 residues. CDR1 and CDR2 (germline): MGHDK, SYGVNS. The CDR3 DNA reads TGTGCCAGCAGTGAACCCGGGACTAGCGGGACCAGGTCGTATTTT. Its translation: CASSEPGTSGTRSYF. The full variable domain, with the rest looked up from reference TRBV25-1 and TRBJ2-3, is EADIYQTPRYLVIGTGKKITLECSQTMGHDKMYWYQQDPGMELHLIHYSYGVNSTEKGDLSSESTVSRIRTEHFPLTLESARPSHTSQYLCASSEPGTSGTRSYFGPGTRLTVL.

This chain uses TRBV27 with TRBJ2-1; TRBD2 matches at 12 bases. Per germline, CDR1 MNHEY and CDR2 SMNVEV (reference sequence). The CDR3 is 15 amino acids. The ends lost 8 bases at V and 8 bases at J; junction bases unmatched: 10. The CDR3: CASHQGLAGWYEQFF. CDR3 DNA sequence: TGTGCCAGCCACCAAGGACTAGCGGGATGGTATGAGCAGTTCTTC.

This chain links TRBV28 with TRBJ2-1, with a weak D call TRBD2 (5 bases). CDR3 length equals 16 residues. Between the trimmed V and J ends, which lost 6 bases and 4 bases, there was a span of 19 bases. Germline V gene lookup returns CDR1 MDHEN and CDR2 SYDVKM. CDR3: CASSPPRIRGYNEQFF. CDR3 DNA: TGTGCCAGCAGCCCCCCGCGGATCCGGGGTTACAATGAGCAGTTCTTC.

V and J are TRBV7-9 and TRBJ2-3; 11 nucleotides line up with TRBD2. In germline, CDR1 is SEHNR, CDR2 FQNEAQ (reference sequence). CDR3 length: 18 residues. V shed 5 bases and J 4 bases; nucleotides not matched to a gene: 14. The CDR3 loop is CASSPPLASGGLPDTQYF. CDR3 nucleotides: TGTGCCAGCAGCCCGCCCTTGGCTAGCGGGGGGCTCCCAGATACGCAGTATTTT.

J is TRBJ2-7 and V is TRBV2; 10 nucleotides line up with TRBD2. From germline, CDR1 is SNHLY and CDR2 FYNNEI. The junction had 10 bases not matched to a gene; V was cut back by 11 bases and J by 0 bases. This CDR3 has 15 residues. The CDR3 protein is CAGKETSGYSYEQYF. The CDR3 DNA sequence: TGTGCCGGGAAGGAGACTAGCGGGTACTCCTACGAGCAGTACTTC.

The gene calls are TRBV5-1 and TRBJ2-7; 8 bases map to TRBD2. Germline CDR1 SGHRS, CDR2 YFSETQ. CDR3 length: 15 amino acids. With 4 bases clipped from V and 1 base from J, the junction kept 7 bases outside the gene matches. The CDR3 DNA is TGCGCCAGCAGCCCTTCTAGCGGGCCATCCTACGAGCAGTACTTC. Translation gives CASSPSSGPSYEQYF.

The chain recombines TRBV15 with TRBJ1-6; D gene unclear. V was clipped by 3 bases and J by 4 bases, with 10 bases between them. CDR1 is LNHNV and CDR2 is YYDKDF in the germline V gene (reference sequence). The CDR3 extends over 15 amino acids. Written as DNA, the CDR3 is TGTGCCACCAGCAGCCAAGGAGGTTATAATTCACCCCTCCACTTT. Translating gives CATSSQGGYNSPLHF.

V is TRBV19 and J is TRBJ1-2; D gene uncertain. CDR3 length: 15 residues. V shed 7 bases and J shed 5 bases, with 20 bases lying between them. Per the germline V gene, CDR1 is LNHDA and CDR2 is SQIVND (reference sequence). CDR3 coding DNA: TGTGCCAGTACCCTCCTAGGCCGCCGAGGATATGGCTACACCTTC. Translated, it gives CASTLLGRRGYGYTF.

This chain connects TRBV2 to TRBJ1-1, with D perhaps matching TRBD1 (6 bases). With 6 bases removed from V and 5 bases from J, the gap between germline ends came to 19 bases. The CDR3 is 15 amino acids. CDR1 SNHLY and CDR2 FYNNEI come from the germline V gene. For the CDR3, the DNA is TGTGCCAGCAGAGAACTTTACAGGGAGAGTACTGAAGCTTTCTTT. Translation gives CASRELYRESTEAFF.

This clone appeared a few times. The chain employs TRBV19 and TRBJ1-1; 7 nucleotides match TRBD1. This CDR3 is 14 amino acids long. V shed 0 bases, J shed 6 bases, and the junction held 4 bases outside the gene matches. The germline CDR1 and CDR2 sequences are LNHDA and SQIVND (reference sequence). The CDR3 DNA is TGTGCCAGTAGTATAGAGACAGGGTGGTCTGAAGCTTTCTTT. Amino acids: CASSIETGWSEAFF. The variable domain in full, completed from reference TRBV19 and TRBJ1-1, reads DGGITQSPKYLFRKEGQNVTLSCEQNLNHDAMYWYRQDPGQGLRLIYYSQIVNDFQKGDIAEGYSVSREKKESFPLTVTSAQKNPTAFYLCASSIETGWSEAFFGQGTRLTVV.

The chain employs TRBV7-2 and TRBJ1-1; weak D call: TRBD1 (5 bases). The V gene lost 6 bases and the J gene lost 0 bases, with 8 bases spanning the gap. The CDR3 runs to 13 residues. Germline values: CDR1 SGHTA, CDR2 FQGNSA. The CDR3 region is CASRRQMNTEAFF. In nucleotides, the CDR3 is TGTGCCAGCAGGAGACAGATGAACACTGAAGCTTTCTTT. Based on the CDR3 plus reference TRBV7-2 and TRBJ1-1, the full variable domain is GAGVSQSPSNKVTEKGKDVELRCDPISGHTALYWYRQSLGQGLEFLIYFQGNSAPDKSGLPSDRFSAERTGGSVSTLTIQRTQQEDSAVYLCASRRQMNTEAFFGQGTRLTVV.

This clone was counted between two and nine times. The chain employs TRBV4-2 and TRBJ2-7; 14 nucleotides match TRBD2. V dropped 4 bases and J dropped 6; count of bases not matched to a gene: 8. CDR1 is LGHNA, CDR2 YNFKEQ, per germline. This CDR3 has 16 amino acids. CDR3 protein: CASSPQTSGGAREQYF. CDR3 bases: TGTGCCAGCAGCCCTCAGACTAGCGGGGGGGCCCGCGAGCAGTACTTC.

The genes are TRBV7-6 and TRBJ1-1; D unresolved. The germline V and J ends were trimmed by 1 base and 2 bases, with 14 bases remaining between them. This CDR3 comprises 16 residues. Germline CDR1 SGHVS, CDR2 FNYEAQ. The CDR3 DNA reads TGTGCCAGCAGCTTAGGATTCCGGGAGCAAAACACTGAAGCTTTCTTT. Translation gives CASSLGFREQNTEAFF.

This rearrangement joins TRBV5-1 to TRBJ1-1; no reliable D call. This CDR3 has 14 residues. Germline CDR1 and CDR2: SGHRS and YFSETQ. Trimming stripped 3 bases from V and 1 base from J, with 10 bases between. CDR3 sequence reads: CASSYWEGNTEAFF. As DNA, the CDR3 is TGCGCCAGCAGCTATTGGGAGGGGAACACTGAAGCTTTCTTT.

This clone appeared a few times. The genes are TRBV6-1 and TRBJ2-6; TRBD1 matches 10 bases. V was pared by 4 bases and J by 2 bases, with 5 bases of the junction left unmatched. The CDR3 totals 17 residues. Germline CDR1 and CDR2: MNHNS and SASEGT. CDR3 region: CASSGQGALAGANVLTF. In DNA form, the CDR3 reads TGTGCCAGCAGTGGACAGGGGGCTTTGGCTGGGGCCAACGTCCTGACTTTC.

The chain carries TRBV21-1 and TRBJ2-7; the D segment call TRBD2 is taken from the table without a DNA check. TRBV21-1 is a pseudogene. This CDR3 contains 17 residues. The CDR3 DNA follows: TGTGCCAGCAGCCTAGGGACTAGCGGAGGGAGCTCCTACGAGCAGTACGTC. This codes for CASSLGTSGGSSYEQYV.

CDR3 sequence: CASSQARGSVPQHF. Written as DNA, the CDR3 is TGTGCCAGCAGCCAGGCGAGGGGGAGTGTGCCCCAGCATTTT. The V and J genes are TRBV27 and TRBJ1-5; the D gene is possibly TRBD1 (6 bases). In germline, CDR1 is MNHEY, CDR2 SMNVEV (reference sequence). Trimming stripped 6 bases from V and 9 bases from J, with 18 bases between. CDR3 length: 14 amino acids.

This chain joins TRBV2 and TRBJ2-6; 8 bases map to TRBD2. Germline-derived CDR1 and CDR2 are SNHLY and FYNNEI. This CDR3 is 18 amino acids long. Trimming cost V 6 bases and J 1 base; bases outside gene matches: 11. CDR3 loop: CASRDLGRALSGANVLTF. The CDR3 DNA reads as TGTGCCAGCAGGGACCTCGGGAGGGCGTTATCTGGGGCCAACGTCCTGACTTTC.

Concerning this clone: One end of the junction varies from germline; a read error may be responsible. V and J are TRBV2 and TRBJ2-1; 8 bases agree with TRBD2. Germline CDR1 reads SNHLY; CDR2 reads FYNNEI. The CDR3 length is 16 residues. The DNA of the CDR3 is TGTGCCAGCATTGAAAGAGCGGGAGTAGAAAGTGGTGAGCAGTTCTTC. Amino acid sequence: CASIERAGVESGEQFF.

V and J are TRBV5-1 and TRBJ1-1; unclear D gene. Germline CDR1 is SGHRS and CDR2 is YFSETQ. Trimming took off 2 bases at V and 0 bases at J, with 8 bases between the two ends. The CDR3 totals 14 residues. The CDR3 spells CASSLSGVNTEAFF. DNA of the CDR3: TGCGCCAGCAGCTTATCCGGAGTGAACACTGAAGCTTTCTTT.

The V and J genes are TRBV18 and TRBJ1-1; maybe TRBD1 (6 bases). The germline V gene has CDR1 KGHSH and CDR2 LQKENI. The CDR3 sequence is 15 residues long. The V end was cut by 6 bases, the J end by 3 bases, with 17 bases between. The CDR3 region has the DNA TGTGCCAGCTCGCTTATTACAGGGTATGACACTGAAGCTTTCTTT. Encoded protein: CASSLITGYDTEAFF.

This sequence joins TRBV29-1 and TRBJ1-1, with TRBD1 as a possible D gene (6 bases). CDR3 length: 11 amino acids. The germline V gene has CDR1 SQVTM and CDR2 ANQGSEA. The germline V and J ends were trimmed by 4 bases and 7 bases, with 10 bases remaining between them. CDR3 DNA: TGCAGCGTTGGCAGGGGCATTGAAGCTTTCTTT. This codes for CSVGRGIEAFF. The full variable domain, completed using reference TRBV29-1 and TRBJ1-1, is SAVISQKPSRDICQRGTSLTIQCQVDSQVTMMFWYRQQPGQSLTLIATANQGSEATYESGFVIDKFPISRPNLTFSTLTVSNMSPEDSSIYLCSVGRGIEAFFGQGTRLTVV.